This TCR beta chain was sequenced in a study of blood T cell repertoires in COVID-19. Looking at the study overall: Samples came from the United States, Italy and Spain, spanning acute and convalescent COVID-19. From T cells, B-cell-depleted T cells, or PBMCs came the material, which was cDNA or gDNA.

Authors' data handling: Reference gene primer amplification gave estimated nucleated cell counts. Generated by immunoSEQ multiplex PCR, the TCRdb table keeps only in-frame clones and is missing some. That table gives V, J and clone size, and the DNA gave D and trimming. The sample shows some 200,000 clones, about nine tenths of them seen only once. The sequencing sample was made of peripheral blood. The TCR was taken from an older man with acute or convalescent COVID-19.

The DNA for the CDR3 is TGCGCCAGCAGTCAATCATTAAACCCCCAGCGGGCTAGCACAGATACGCAGTATTTT. Translation: CASSQSLNPQRASTDTQYF. This chain uses TRBV23-1 with TRBJ2-3, with D possibly being TRBD2 (6 bases). TRBV23-1 is assigned to the ORF class and has an uncertain function. This CDR3 contains 19 residues. V lost 0 bases and J lost 0, with 19 bases in between.